This T cell receptor (beta chain) was captured by sequencing in a study of Graves' ophthalmopathy and Graves' hyperthyroidism. About the study: Before any treatment was given, at initial diagnosis, peripheral blood was collected.

CDR1 is SGHTA, CDR2 FQGNSA, per germline. The J segment lost 9 bases and the V segment lost 2 bases, leaving 1 base of the junction unmatched. The length of the CDR3 is 13 residues. The TCR beta CDR3 regions underwent amplification from RNA transcripts. Investigators did first-round RT-PCR with HTBI primers, then second-round multiplex PCR. TCRdb reprocessed the multiplex PCR reads via MiXCR and lists one record per CDR3 protein. There are 660,000 or so distinct CDR3 sequences in the sample; approximately 39% occur only once, and more than 2.5% lies in the top ten. The V gene is TRBV7-2, the J gene TRBJ2-2; the match to TRBD1 covers 9 bases. This TCR was recovered from an adult man with Graves' ophthalmopathy. The sequencing sample was made of peripheral blood. DNA of the CDR3: TGTGCCAGCAGCTTAACAGGGGGCAGGGAGCTGTTTTTT. Its protein is CASSLTGGRELFF.